This T cell receptor (beta chain) was recovered during a study of CD8 T cells in ankylosing spondylitis. Study results and limitations: Disease-linked clones reportedly concentrated significantly in matched ankylosing spondylitis synovial fluid. Apparently characteristic of ankylosing spondylitis blood was a TCR beta motif (roughly eight highly homologous variants). Clones linked to disease, bearing a CD8+ phenotype, were relatively rare in peripheral blood.

This CDR3 has 15 amino acids. Germline lookup yields CDR1 DFQATT and CDR2 SNEGSKA (reference sequence). The J segment lost 9 bases and the V segment lost 5 bases, leaving 13 bases of the junction unmatched. A single record per CDR3 protein comes from TCRdb applying MiXCR to the 5' RACE reads. The table shows about 540,000 distinct CDR3 sequences, with about 13% occurring only once. As to this clonotype: Its antigen is not known.

The chain links TRBV20-1 to TRBJ2-1; TRBD2 aligns across 10 bases. Sequencing input: blood, either unsorted or a sorted T cell fraction (not recorded which). This TCR derives from a male donor with ankylosing spondylitis. The chain's CDR3 is CSAPPGASGSFEQFF. Written as DNA, the CDR3 is TGCAGTGCTCCCCCTGGGGCTAGCGGGAGTTTTGAGCAGTTCTTC.